Presented here are 15 T cell receptor beta chains from one specimen sequenced in a study of glioma-infiltrating T cells after dendritic cell vaccination. Repertoires were generated with immunoSEQ multiplex PCR, while TCRdb's copy carries only in-frame clones and drops some. Of 55,000 to 75,000 clones detected, about four fifths appear once; the ten largest clones hold around 16%. Documented time point: after dendritic cell vaccination, including at tumor progression/relapse. Sequenced material: blood, taken after dendritic cell vaccination. The receptors derive from a human donor with glioblastoma.

The V call is TRBV5-4, the J call TRBJ2-3, with 7 bases lining up with TRBD1. V dropped 5 bases and J dropped 4; count of bases not matched to a gene: 7. The CDR3 is 14 amino acids. The germline gives CDR1 SGHNT, CDR2 YYREEE (reference sequence). CDR3 amino acids: CASRSDRAPDTQYF. The DNA for the CDR3 is TGTGCCAGCAGATCAGACAGGGCCCCAGATACGCAGTATTTT.

The chain couples TRBV29-1 to TRBJ1-1, with D hard to call. The CDR3 spans 16 residues. Germline V gene lookup returns CDR1 SQVTM and CDR2 ANQGSEA. Trimming took off 7 bases at V and 6 bases at J, with 27 bases between the two ends. CDR3 sequence: CSATWVEGGRFPEAFF. Here the CDR3 DNA reads TGCAGCGCCACATGGGTAGAGGGTGGGAGGTTCCCTGAAGCTTTCTTT.

CDR3 protein: CASSRGTANNSPLHF. For the CDR3, the DNA is TGCGCCAGCAGCCGAGGGACAGCTAATAATTCACCCCTCCACTTT. The genes are TRBV4-3 and TRBJ1-6, with 7 bases matching TRBD1. The CDR3 sequence is 15 residues long. The V gene end was trimmed by 4 bases and the J gene end by 5 bases; junction bases not matched to a gene: 5. CDR1 is LGHNA, CDR2 YSLEER, per germline.

The chain uses TRBV5-5 and TRBJ2-7; possibly TRBD1 for D (6 bases). Germline V lookup: CDR1 SGHKS, CDR2 YYEKEE (reference sequence). There are 14 residues in the CDR3. V was pared by 2 bases and J by 2 bases, with 11 bases between. In nucleotides, the CDR3 is TGTGCCAGCAGCTTTGAGGACAGTGCCTACGAGCAGTACTTC. Protein sequence: CASSFEDSAYEQYF. Full variable domain (rest looked up from reference TRBV5-5 and TRBJ2-7): DAGVTQSPTHLIKTRGQQVTLRCSPISGHKSVSWYQQVLGQGPQFIFQYYEKEERGRGNFPDRFSARQFPNYSSELNVNALLLGDSALYLCASSFEDSAYEQYFGPGTRLTVT.

The chain employs TRBV7-2 and TRBJ2-5; 12 positions match TRBD2. Losses at the gene ends were 5 bases for V and 2 bases for J; bases not matched to a gene: 3. CDR1 and CDR2 (germline): SGHTA, FQGNSA. The CDR3 totals 15 residues. This CDR3 is CASSRTSGAQETQYF. CDR3 sequence (DNA): TGTGCCAGCAGCAGGACTAGCGGGGCTCAAGAGACCCAGTACTTC.

At least ten counts were recorded for this clone. V gene TRBV27 combines with J gene TRBJ1-5; D is unresolved. CDR3 length equals 17 residues. Germline CDR1 is MNHEY and CDR2 is SMNVEV (reference sequence). With 4 bases removed from V and 7 bases from J, the gap between germline ends came to 23 bases. The CDR3 DNA reads as TGTGCCAGCAGTTCCTCCCTTGGGAGAGGGTCGCCGCAGCCCCAGCATTTT. Residues: CASSSSLGRGSPQPQHF.

This clone has more than one count but fewer than ten. V usage is TRBV5-1 and J usage is TRBJ2-2; weak D call: TRBD2 (5 bases). Trimming stripped 4 bases from V and 0 bases from J, with 10 bases between. The CDR3 extends over 15 amino acids. From germline, CDR1 is SGHRS and CDR2 YFSETQ. CDR3 region: CASSVTGSNTGELFF. CDR3 sequence (DNA): TGCGCCAGCAGCGTAACGGGATCGAACACCGGGGAGCTGTTTTTT.

This clone came up a few times. The gene calls are TRBV21-1 and TRBJ2-7; the table's D call of TRBD2 was not tested on the DNA. TRBV21-1 is listed as a pseudogene. The CDR3 is made up of 13 amino acids. The CDR3 loop is CASSPPKSNEQYF. Here the CDR3 DNA reads TGTGCCAGCAGCCCCCCCAAGAGTAACGAGCAGTACTTC.

This clone appeared once. The J gene is TRBJ1-1, the V gene TRBV5-5; 10 bases align to TRBD1. Germline V gives CDR1 SGHKS, CDR2 YYEKEE (reference sequence). Losses at the gene ends were 5 bases for V and 7 bases for J; bases not matched to a gene: 8. This CDR3 has 14 residues. CDR3 nucleotide sequence: TGTGCCAGCAGTTTTGACAGGGGGCTTGGTGAAGCTTTCTTT. Encoded protein: CASSFDRGLGEAFF. The whole variable domain, remainder taken from reference TRBV5-5 and TRBJ1-1, is DAGVTQSPTHLIKTRGQQVTLRCSPISGHKSVSWYQQVLGQGPQFIFQYYEKEERGRGNFPDRFSARQFPNYSSELNVNALLLGDSALYLCASSFDRGLGEAFFGQGTRLTVV.

The chain joins TRBV5-1 to TRBJ2-7, with D possibly matching TRBD1 (5 bases). This CDR3 spans 16 amino acids. Germline V gene lookup returns CDR1 SGHRS and CDR2 YFSETQ. V lost 0 bases, J lost 0 bases, and 13 bases lay in between. As DNA, the CDR3 is TGCGCCAGCAGCTTGGAAGGCAGGGCGAGCTCCTACGAGCAGTACTTC. Protein product: CASSLEGRASSYEQYF. Full variable domain (outside the CDR3, taken from reference TRBV5-1 and TRBJ2-7): KAGVTQTPRYLIKTRGQQVTLSCSPISGHRSVSWYQQTPGQGLQFLFEYFSETQRNKGNFPGRFSGRQFSNSRSEMNVSTLELGDSALYLCASSLEGRASSYEQYFGPGTRLTVT.

Written as DNA, the CDR3 is TGTGCCAGCAGTGATGAACATGCAGATACGCAGTATTTT. The encoded protein is CASSDEHADTQYF. The rearrangement links TRBV6-1 to TRBJ2-3; D is undetermined. CDR3 length: 13 amino acids. V was cut by 3 bases and J by 4 bases, with 8 bases left in between. Germline CDR1 and CDR2: MNHNS and SASEGT.

This clone appeared a single time. The chain carries TRBV2 and TRBJ1-2, with no clear D. This CDR3 comprises 11 residues. CDR1 is SNHLY and CDR2 is FYNNEI in the germline V gene. With 7 bases removed from V and 7 bases from J, the gap between germline ends came to 10 bases. CDR3 nucleotides: TGTGCCAGCATGAGGTTCTCTGGCTACACCTTC. Protein sequence: CASMRFSGYTF. Supplemented by reference TRBV2 and TRBJ1-2, the full variable domain reads EPEVTQTPSHQVTQMGQEVILRCVPISNHLYFYWYRQILGQKVEFLVSFYNNEISEKSEIFDDQFSVERPDGSNFTLKIRSTKLEDSAMYFCASMRFSGYTFGSGTRLTVV.

V gene TRBV18 combines with J gene TRBJ1-1; D gene ambiguous. V gave up 0 bases and J gave up 1 base, with 6 bases separating them. This CDR3 is built from 14 residues. Per the germline V gene, CDR1 is KGHSH and CDR2 is LQKENI. In DNA, the CDR3 is TGTGCCAGCTCACCACCTAGCCGGAACACTGAAGCTTTCTTT. This codes for CASSPPSRNTEAFF.

The genes are TRBV7-2 and TRBJ1-5; TRBD1 agrees at 10 bases. This CDR3 contains 16 residues. Looked up from germline, CDR1 is SGHTA and CDR2 is FQGNSA. V lost 0 bases to trimming and J lost 3 bases; unmatched junction nucleotides: 2. CDR3 loop: CASSLAGTGDNQPQHF. DNA for the CDR3: TGTGCCAGCAGCTTAGCGGGGACAGGGGACAATCAGCCCCAGCATTTT.

J is TRBJ1-2 and V is TRBV6-1, with a weak D call TRBD1 (6 bases). V gave up 4 bases and J gave up 6 bases, with 12 bases separating them. Germline V gene data show CDR1 as MNHNS and CDR2 as SASEGT. This CDR3 spans 13 amino acids. As DNA, the CDR3 is TGTGCCAGCAGTGCAGGGGCGAATGATGGCTACACCTTC. Its protein is CASSAGANDGYTF.